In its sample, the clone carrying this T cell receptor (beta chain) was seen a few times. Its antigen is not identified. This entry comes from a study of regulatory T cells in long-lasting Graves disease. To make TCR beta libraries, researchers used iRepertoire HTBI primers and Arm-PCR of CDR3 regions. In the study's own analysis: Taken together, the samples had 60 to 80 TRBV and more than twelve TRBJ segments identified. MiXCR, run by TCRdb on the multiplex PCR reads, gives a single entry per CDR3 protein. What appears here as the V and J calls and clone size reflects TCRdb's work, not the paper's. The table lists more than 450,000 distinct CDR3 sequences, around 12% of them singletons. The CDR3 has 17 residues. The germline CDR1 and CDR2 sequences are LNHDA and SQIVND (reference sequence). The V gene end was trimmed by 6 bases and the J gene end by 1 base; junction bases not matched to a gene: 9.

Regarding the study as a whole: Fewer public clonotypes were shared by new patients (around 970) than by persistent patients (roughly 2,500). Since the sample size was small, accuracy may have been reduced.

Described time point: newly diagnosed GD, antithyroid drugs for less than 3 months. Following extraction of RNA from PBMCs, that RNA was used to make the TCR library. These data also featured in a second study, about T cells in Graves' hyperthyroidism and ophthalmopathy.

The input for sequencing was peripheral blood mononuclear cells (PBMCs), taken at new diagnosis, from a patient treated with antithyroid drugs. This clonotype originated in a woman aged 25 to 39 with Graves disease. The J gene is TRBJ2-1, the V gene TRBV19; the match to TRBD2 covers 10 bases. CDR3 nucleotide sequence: TGTGCCAGTAGGCCCCCACCGGGACTAGCGTCCTACAATGAGCAGTTCTTC. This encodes CASRPPPGLASYNEQFF.